Below, one T cell receptor beta chain is given with its context. Its specificity is unknown. V trimming: 10 bases; J trimming: 6 bases; junction bases outside the gene matches: 8. This CDR3 has 12 amino acids. Germline values: CDR1 ENHRY, CDR2 SYGVKD. These data originate in a study of blood T cells in healthy people across ages. Findings and caveats of the study: Diversity estimates from one million T cells were considered underestimates. There was a strong correlation between TCR beta diversity and naive T cell percentage.

Combining a sample-barcoded 5' primer with a J-beta primer mix, a second PCR ran for about 7 to 11 cycles. Every sample gave at least 2.5 million paired-end reads containing CDR3. TCRdb redid the calling of the 5' RACE reads with MiXCR, one entry per CDR3 protein. The sample carries approximately 770,000 distinct CDR3 sequences, roughly 64% recorded once. The chain employs TRBV10-3 and TRBJ2-7, with TRBD1 matching over 8 bases. Sequencing input: blood. The receptor's source is a man aged 25-45 years in good health. The CDR3, as DNA: TGTGCCACTGGGACAGGCGATAGCGAGCAGTACTTC. Translated, it gives CATGTGDSEQYF.